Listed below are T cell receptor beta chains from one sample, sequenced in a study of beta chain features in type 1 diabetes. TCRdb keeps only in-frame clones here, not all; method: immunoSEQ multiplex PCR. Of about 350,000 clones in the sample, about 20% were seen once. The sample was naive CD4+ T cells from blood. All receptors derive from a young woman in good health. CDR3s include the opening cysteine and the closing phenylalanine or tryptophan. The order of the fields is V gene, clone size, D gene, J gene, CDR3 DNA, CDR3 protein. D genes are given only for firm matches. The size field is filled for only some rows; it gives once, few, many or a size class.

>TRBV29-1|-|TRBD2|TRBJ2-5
TGCAGCGTTGATTTAGGGTTAGCGGGTCAAGAGACCCAGTACTTC
CSVDLGLAGQETQYF
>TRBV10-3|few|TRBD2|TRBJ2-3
TGTGCCATCGTAGCGGGAGGGAGCACAGATACGCAGTATTTT
CAIVAGGSTDTQYF
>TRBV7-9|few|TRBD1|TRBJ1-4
TGTGCCAGCAGCTCGGGACAGGGAAATGAAAAACTGTTTTTT
CASSSGQGNEKLFF
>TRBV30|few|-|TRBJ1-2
TGTGCCTGGAGTGGGGGCGGTGGCTACACCTTC
CAWSGGGGYTF
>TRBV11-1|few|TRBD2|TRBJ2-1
TGTGCCAGCAGCAGAATCTCGGGGACTAGCGGGAGGGCCAGGAATGAGCAGTTCTTC
CASSRISGTSGRARNEQFF
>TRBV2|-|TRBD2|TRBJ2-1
TGTGCCAGCAGGGCCGGGACTACCCCTAGTCAGTTCTTC
CASRAGTTPSQFF
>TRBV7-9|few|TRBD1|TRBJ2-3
TGTGCCAGCAGCCTGGGACAGGGATTAGATACGCAGTATTTT
CASSLGQGLDTQYF
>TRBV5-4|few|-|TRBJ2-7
TGTGCCAGCAGCTTTTGGGGCCAACGCTACGAGCAGTACTTC
CASSFWGQRYEQYF
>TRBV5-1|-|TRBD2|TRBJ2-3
TGCGCCAGCAGCTTAGGGGCCGGCGGGGGAGTCAGCACAGATACGCAGTATTTT
CASSLGAGGGVSTDTQYF
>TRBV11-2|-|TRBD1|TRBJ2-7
TGTGCCAGCAGCCAAGAGGGGGCAGCGCGCGAGCAGTACTTC
CASSQEGAAREQYF
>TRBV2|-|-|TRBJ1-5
TGTGCCAGCAGTTTCGACAGGATCGGGAATCAGCCCCAGCATTTT
CASSFDRIGNQPQHF
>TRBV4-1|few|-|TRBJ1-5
TGCGCCAGCAGCCAAGATTTTCAGTTTCGTCAGCCCCAGCATTTT
CASSQDFQFRQPQHF
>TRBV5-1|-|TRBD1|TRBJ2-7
TGCGCCAGCAGCGGCCGGGACAGCCCTTCCTACGAGCAGTACTTC
CASSGRDSPSYEQYF
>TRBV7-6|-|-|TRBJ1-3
TGTGCCAGCAGCTCCCGCGGCGGGGACACCATATATTTT
CASSSRGGDTIYF
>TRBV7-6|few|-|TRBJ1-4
TGTGCCAGCAGCTTAGCGACACCAGCAACTAATGAAAAACTGTTTTTT
CASSLATPATNEKLFF
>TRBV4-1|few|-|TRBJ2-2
TGCGCCAGCAGCCAAGGGAAGGGCGGGGGCAACACCGGGGAGCTGTTTTTT
CASSQGKGGGNTGELFF
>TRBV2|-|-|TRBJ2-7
TGTGCCAGCAGTGATAGGACGGGAAACTACGAGCAGTACTTC
CASSDRTGNYEQYF
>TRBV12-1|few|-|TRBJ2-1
TGTGCCAGCAGCTTTGGACTAGCGCCCAATGAGCAGTTCTTC
CASSFGLAPNEQFF
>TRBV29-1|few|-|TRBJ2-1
TGCAGCGTGGGCCCGGGACTCCCTTTCGAGCAGTTCTTC
CSVGPGLPFEQFF
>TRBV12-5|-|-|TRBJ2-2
TGTGCTAGTAATACAGGGACCAACACCGGGGAGCTGTTTTTT
CASNTGTNTGELFF
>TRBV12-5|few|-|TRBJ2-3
TGTGCTAGTGGCCATAGCACAGATACGCAGTATTTT
CASGHSTDTQYF
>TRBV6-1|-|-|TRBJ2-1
TGTGCCAGCAGGGGCTCAAGCTCCTACAATGAGCAGTTCTTC
CASRGSSSYNEQFF
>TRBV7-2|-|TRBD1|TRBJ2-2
TGTGCCAGCAGCCGCGACAGGGGCTCTGGGGAGCTGTTTTTT
CASSRDRGSGELFF
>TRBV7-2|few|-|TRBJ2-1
TGTGCCAGCAGCACTTCCGGGACAAATCTCCATGAGCAGTTCTTC
CASSTSGTNLHEQFF
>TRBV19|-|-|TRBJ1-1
TGTGCCAGTAGTATCATACAGTACGGGGACACTGAAGCTTTCTTT
CASSIIQYGDTEAFF
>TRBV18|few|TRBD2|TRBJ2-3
TGTGCCAGCTCACCAATTAGGCGGGAGAGGGGCACAGATACGCAGTATTTT
CASSPIRRERGTDTQYF
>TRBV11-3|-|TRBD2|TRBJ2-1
TGTGCCAGCAGCTTAGAACTAGCGGGCTCCTACAATGAGCAGTTCTTC
CASSLELAGSYNEQFF
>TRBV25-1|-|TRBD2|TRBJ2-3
TGTGCCAGCAGTGATAGCGGGGGCACAGATACGCAGTATTTT
CASSDSGGTDTQYF
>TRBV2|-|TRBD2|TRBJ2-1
TGTGCCAGCAGTCCTAGCGGGGGGGCGAATGAGCAGTTCTTC
CASSPSGGANEQFF
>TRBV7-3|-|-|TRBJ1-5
TGTGCCAGCAGCTTTGCCGGAGATACGCCCCAGCATTTT
CASSFAGDTPQHF
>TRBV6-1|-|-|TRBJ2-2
TGTGCCAGCAGTGTTGACTTGTCCACCGGGGAGCTGTTTTTT
CASSVDLSTGELFF
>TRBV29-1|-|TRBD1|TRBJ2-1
TGCAGCGTTGAAGACTGGGACAGGGTAAAGTACAATGAGCAGTTCTTC
CSVEDWDRVKYNEQFF
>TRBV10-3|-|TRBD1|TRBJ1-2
TGTGCCATCAGCCCGGGACAGGGCACCTATGGCTACACCTTC
CAISPGQGTYGYTF
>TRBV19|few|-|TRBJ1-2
TGTGCCAGTAGTAATCTGGGGGCGCATGGCTACACCTTC
CASSNLGAHGYTF
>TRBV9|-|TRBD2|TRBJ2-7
TGTGCCAGCAGCGTCGGGGGGTTGCCCTACGAGCAGTACTTC
CASSVGGLPYEQYF
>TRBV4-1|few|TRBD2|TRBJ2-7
TGCGCCAGCAGCCAAGGACTAGCGGGATTCTACGAGCAGTACTTC
CASSQGLAGFYEQYF
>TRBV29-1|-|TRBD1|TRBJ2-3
TGCAGCGTTGTGCGGACAGGGGTGAGGATCGATACGCAGTATTTT
CSVVRTGVRIDTQYF
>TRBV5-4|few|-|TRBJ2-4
TGTGCCAGCAGCCGGCCGGGACAAACCGGGAACATTCAGTACTTC
CASSRPGQTGNIQYF
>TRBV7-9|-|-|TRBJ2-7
TGTGCCAGCAGCGAACAGGGTTCCTACGAGCAGTACTTC
CASSEQGSYEQYF
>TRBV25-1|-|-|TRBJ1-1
TGTGCCAGCAGTGCAAGCAGGAGGAGGGACACTGAAGCTTTCTTT
CASSASRRRDTEAFF
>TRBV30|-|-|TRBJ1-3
TGTGCCTGCACGGGGGGCGAGTACTCTGGAAACACCATATATTTT
CACTGGEYSGNTIYF
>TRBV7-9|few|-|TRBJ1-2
TGTGCCAGCAGCTTATCAGGGGATTTTAACTATGGCTACACCTTC
CASSLSGDFNYGYTF
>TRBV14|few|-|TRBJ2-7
TGTGCCAGCAGCCAAGGCAAAGGCGGAGTTTTGAACGAGCAGTACTTC
CASSQGKGGVLNEQYF
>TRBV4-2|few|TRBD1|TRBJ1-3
TGTGCCAGCAGCCAAGATGGAGGGACAGGTTCGGGGGACACCATATATTTT
CASSQDGGTGSGDTIYF
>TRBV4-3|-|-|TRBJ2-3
TGCGCCAGCAGCCGAGCGGGAGATACGCAGTATTTT
CASSRAGDTQYF
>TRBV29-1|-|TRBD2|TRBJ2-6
TGCAGCGCCGCGACTAGCGGGTCTGGGGCCAACGTCCTGACTTTC
CSAATSGSGANVLTF
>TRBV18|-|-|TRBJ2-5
TGTGCCAGCTCACCAAATGAAGCGTCTCAAGAGACCCAGTACTTC
CASSPNEASQETQYF
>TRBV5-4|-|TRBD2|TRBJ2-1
TGTGCCAGCAGCCCGGGAGGGCAGGGGAGGGATGAGCAGTTCTTC
CASSPGGQGRDEQFF
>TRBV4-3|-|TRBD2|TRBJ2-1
TGCGCCAGCAGCCAGGGGGGGGTAGGGGAGCAGTTCTTC
CASSQGGVGEQFF
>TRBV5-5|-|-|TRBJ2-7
TGTGCCAGCAGCTTGAGACAGGAAGGGCGCTCCTACGAGCAGTACTTC
CASSLRQEGRSYEQYF